The source of this T cell receptor (beta chain) is a study of Graves' ophthalmopathy and Graves' hyperthyroidism (dated by TCRdb to 2016 to 2019). For the study in its entirety: Peripheral blood was collected at initial diagnosis, before any treatment. To tell Graves' ophthalmopathy apart from Graves' hyperthyroidism, and to predict which patients would progress to ophthalmopathy, the study relied on TCR beta repertoire signatures. In total, around 130 blood samples were TCR-sequenced: 40 to 45 ophthalmopathy, under 80 hyperthyroidism and some 17 hyperthyroidism-to-ophthalmopathy patients. To explore V-J signatures distinguishing ophthalmopathy from hyperthyroidism, a discovery set of around 97 patients (about 41 ophthalmopathy, roughly 56 stable hyperthyroidism) was enrolled. An independent validation cohort comprised under 20 hyperthyroidism patients and about 16 patients who later progressed from hyperthyroidism to ophthalmopathy. In six or seven hyperthyroidism patients, the T-cell repertoires found in thyroid tissue were compared with those found in blood. Once sampling was done, hyperthyroidism patients were given methimazole at a starting dose of 30 mg daily, while ophthalmopathy patients were given high-dose intravenous methylprednisolone. For training and testing, the 80 to 100 patients in the discovery cohort were randomly divided in a 7:3 ratio. On the study overall, not on this receptor specifically: The 13-signature model separated ophthalmopathy from stable hyperthyroidism with approximately 85% sensitivity and approximately 83% specificity in cross-validation, and 80%/75% in the test set. Among expanded thyroid clonotypes with frequency above 0.001, most also showed up in blood, which suggests that blood repertoires may reflect the thyroid immune response. No statistical method was used to set the sample size in advance, and the investigators knew which group each participant was assigned to. In validation, the model predicted ophthalmopathy progression with about 64% sensitivity and roughly 72% specificity; 12 predicted patients were CT-confirmed with GO in a median of about 6.1 months.

Trimming at the junction amounts to 1 base on V and 5 bases on J, and the germline ends lie 9 bases apart. The CDR3 covers 14 residues, taking in both the cysteine and the phenylalanine. Just CDR3 DNA is preserved here, 42 bases in frame from base 1. The germline V gene (reference sequence) gives CDR1 as GTSNPN and CDR2 as SVGIG. For repertoire sequencing, TCR beta CDR3 regions were amplified from RNA transcripts. A first-round RT-PCR used HTBI primers with the Qiagen OneStep RT-PCR kit, followed by a second-round multiplex PCR, size selection and purification. Libraries were sequenced on an Illumina HiSeq2000 using paired-end 100 bp reads. Per the authors' processing: SOAPnuke was used to process the reads, throwing out any read that had adapters, had uncalled bases, had a mean Phred below 15, or lacked an exact constant-primer or identifier match. COPE v1.2.5 was used to merge high-quality paired reads. Unique nucleotide sequences were defined as clonotypes and aligned to IMGT TRB V, D and J references using MiTCR v1.1. The analysis was limited to V-J combinations with a frequency above 0.0001, which together covered 99.2% of repertoires. A TCR clonal expansion and chaos score per V-J combination was defined as the ratio of F50 clonal expansion to chaos observed in the TCRdist matrix. Features were reduced by Welch's t-statistics and random forest to approximately 13 V-J combinations, which fed a naive Bayes classifier. The similarity between thyroid and blood repertoires was quantified using the Morisita-Horn index. TCRdb cleaned the public reads at Q25 with fastp, built clones with MiXCR and kept in-frame beta chains. Identical CDR3 protein sequences are pooled into one entry, listed with their most common genes and DNA. It is TCRdb's table, rather than the study itself, that gives the V and J calls and clone size. Across this sample there are some 210,000 distinct CDR3 sequences, with 29% seen only once. Approximately 9.6% of the sample goes to the ten largest clones.

Ophthalmopathy patients were characterized by moderately to severely active disease, a Clinical Activity Score of at least 3, a NOSPECS grade of at least 4, and a disease duration under 3 months. Patients with other autoimmune diseases, uncontrolled infections, pregnancy or lactation were excluded. Diagnosis relied on clinical symptoms, serum thyroxine, TRAb, thyroid ultrasound and orbital computed tomography. PBMCs were isolated from around 10 ml of fresh peripheral blood by Ficoll-Paque density gradient centrifugation. Total RNA was extracted using Trizol reagent, and RNA quality was checked on an Agilent 2100 Bioanalyzer. Turning to this clonotype: Which antigen it targets is not known. No qualities accompany the bases; no much larger clone lies one base away.

This chain is built from TRBV30 and TRBJ1-6; the D gene is perhaps TRBD1, from 5 matching bases. The sequence was obtained from a man in his forties or fifties with Graves' ophthalmopathy. Donor details come from another sample of the same person, matched by shared clones. Sequencing was performed on peripheral blood. In nucleotide form, the sequence is TGTGCCTGGAGTGGGGGGGGGAATAATTCACCCCTCCACTTT. Its translation is CAWSGGGNNSPLHF.